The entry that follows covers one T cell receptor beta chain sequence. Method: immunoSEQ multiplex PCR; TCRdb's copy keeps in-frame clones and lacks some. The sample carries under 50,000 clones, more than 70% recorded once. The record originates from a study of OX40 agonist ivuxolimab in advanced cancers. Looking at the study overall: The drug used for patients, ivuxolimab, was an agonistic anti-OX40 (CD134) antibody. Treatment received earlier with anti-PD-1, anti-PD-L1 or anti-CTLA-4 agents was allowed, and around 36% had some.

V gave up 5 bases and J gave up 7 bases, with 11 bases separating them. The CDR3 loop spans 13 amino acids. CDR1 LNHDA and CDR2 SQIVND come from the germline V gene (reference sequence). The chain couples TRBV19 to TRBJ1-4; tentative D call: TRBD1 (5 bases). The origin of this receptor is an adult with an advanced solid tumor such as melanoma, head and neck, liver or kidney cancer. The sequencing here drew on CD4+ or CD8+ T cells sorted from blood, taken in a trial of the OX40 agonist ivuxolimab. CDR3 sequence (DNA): TGTGCCAGTAGTTCACAGGAGGGTGAAAAACTGTTTTTT. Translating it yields CASSSQEGEKLFF.